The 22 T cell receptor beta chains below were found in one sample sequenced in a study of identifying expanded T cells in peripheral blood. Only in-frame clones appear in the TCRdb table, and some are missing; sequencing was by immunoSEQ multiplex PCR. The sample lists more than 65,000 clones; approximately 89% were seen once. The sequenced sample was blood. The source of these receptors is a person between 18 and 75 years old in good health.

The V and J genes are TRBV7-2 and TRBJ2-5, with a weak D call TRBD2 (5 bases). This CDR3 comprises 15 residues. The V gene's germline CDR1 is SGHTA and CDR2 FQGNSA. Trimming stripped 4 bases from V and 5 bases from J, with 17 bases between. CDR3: CASSSSWPSPETQYF. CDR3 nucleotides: TGTGCCAGCAGCTCCTCTTGGCCTAGCCCGGAGACCCAGTACTTC.

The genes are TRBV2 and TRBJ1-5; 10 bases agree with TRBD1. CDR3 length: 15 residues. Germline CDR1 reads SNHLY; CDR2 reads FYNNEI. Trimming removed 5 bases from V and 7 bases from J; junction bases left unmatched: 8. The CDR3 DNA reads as TGTGCCAGCAGTCCATTGGCGGACAGGGGGCAGCCCCAGCATTTT. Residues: CASSPLADRGQPQHF.

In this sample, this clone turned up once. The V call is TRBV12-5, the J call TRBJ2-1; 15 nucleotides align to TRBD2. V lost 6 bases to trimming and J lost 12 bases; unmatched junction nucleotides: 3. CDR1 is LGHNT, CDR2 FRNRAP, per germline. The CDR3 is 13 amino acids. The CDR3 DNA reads TGTGCTAGTGGCGGACTAGCGGGGGGGCGGCAGTTCTTC. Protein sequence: CASGGLAGGRQFF.

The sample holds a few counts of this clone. CDR3 sequence: CASSLGLGASASEQYF. The CDR3 coding sequence is TGTGCCAGTAGTCTCGGTCTGGGGGCGTCCGCTAGCGAGCAGTACTTC. This chain uses TRBV19 with TRBJ2-7, with D possibly TRBD1 on 6 matching bases. The CDR3 is 16 amino acids. The germline gives CDR1 LNHDA, CDR2 SQIVND (reference sequence). With 5 bases removed from V and 6 bases from J, the gap between germline ends came to 23 bases.

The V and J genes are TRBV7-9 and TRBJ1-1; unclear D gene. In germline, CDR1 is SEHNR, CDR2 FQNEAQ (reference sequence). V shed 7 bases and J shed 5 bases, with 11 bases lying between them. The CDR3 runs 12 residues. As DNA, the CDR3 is TGTGCCAGCAAAACGGAGGTTACTGAAGCTTTCTTT. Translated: CASKTEVTEAFF. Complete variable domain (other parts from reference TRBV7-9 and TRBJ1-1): DTGVSQNPRHKITKRGQNVTFRCDPISEHNRLYWYRQTLGQGPEFLTYFQNEAQLEKSRLLSDRFSAERPKGSFSTLEIQRTEQGDSAMYLCASKTEVTEAFFGQGTRLTVV.

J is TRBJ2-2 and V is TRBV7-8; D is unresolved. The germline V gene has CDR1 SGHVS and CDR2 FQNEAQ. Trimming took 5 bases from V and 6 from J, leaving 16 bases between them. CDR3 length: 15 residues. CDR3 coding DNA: TGTGCCAGCAGCGCCCCGGATATCGCCGCCGGGGAGCTGTTTTTT. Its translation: CASSAPDIAAGELFF.

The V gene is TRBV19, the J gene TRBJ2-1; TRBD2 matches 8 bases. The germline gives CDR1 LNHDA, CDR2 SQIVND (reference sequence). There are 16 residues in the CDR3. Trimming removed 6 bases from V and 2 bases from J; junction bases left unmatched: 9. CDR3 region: CASSLRAGVPYNEQFF. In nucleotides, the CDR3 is TGTGCCAGTAGCCTACGAGCGGGAGTCCCCTACAATGAGCAGTTCTTC.

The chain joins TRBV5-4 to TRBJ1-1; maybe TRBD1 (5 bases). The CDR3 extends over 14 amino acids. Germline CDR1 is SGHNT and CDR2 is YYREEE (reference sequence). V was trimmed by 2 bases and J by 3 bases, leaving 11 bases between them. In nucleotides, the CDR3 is TGTGCCAGCAGCTTTGGGGGTGCGGACACTGAAGCTTTCTTT. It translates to CASSFGGADTEAFF.

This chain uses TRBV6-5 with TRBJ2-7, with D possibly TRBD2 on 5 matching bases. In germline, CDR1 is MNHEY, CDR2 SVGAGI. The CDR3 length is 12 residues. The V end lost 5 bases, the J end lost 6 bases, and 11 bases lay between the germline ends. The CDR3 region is CASSVTRVEQYF. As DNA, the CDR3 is TGTGCCAGCAGTGTGACGAGGGTCGAGCAGTACTTC.

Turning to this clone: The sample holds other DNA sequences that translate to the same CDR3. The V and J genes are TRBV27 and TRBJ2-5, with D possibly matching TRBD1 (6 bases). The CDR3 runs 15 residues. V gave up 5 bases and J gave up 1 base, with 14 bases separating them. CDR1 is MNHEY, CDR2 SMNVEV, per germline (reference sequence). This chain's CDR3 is CASSPTGTLQETQYF. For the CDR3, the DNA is TGTGCCAGCAGTCCAACAGGGACCCTCCAAGAGACCCAGTACTTC.

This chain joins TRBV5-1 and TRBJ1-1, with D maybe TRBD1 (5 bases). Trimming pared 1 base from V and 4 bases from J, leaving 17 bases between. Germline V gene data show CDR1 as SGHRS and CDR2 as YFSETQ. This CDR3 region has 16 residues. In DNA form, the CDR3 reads TGCGCCAGCAGCTTGCAGCTGGGACGCGCGGGCACTGAAGCTTTCTTT. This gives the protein CASSLQLGRAGTEAFF.

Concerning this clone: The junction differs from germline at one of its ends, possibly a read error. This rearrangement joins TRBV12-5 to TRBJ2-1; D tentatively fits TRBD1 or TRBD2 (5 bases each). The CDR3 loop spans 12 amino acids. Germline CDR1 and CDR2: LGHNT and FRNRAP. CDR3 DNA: TGCGGGTGGGTGGGGGACCTCAATGAGCAGTTCTTC. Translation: CGWVGDLNEQFF.

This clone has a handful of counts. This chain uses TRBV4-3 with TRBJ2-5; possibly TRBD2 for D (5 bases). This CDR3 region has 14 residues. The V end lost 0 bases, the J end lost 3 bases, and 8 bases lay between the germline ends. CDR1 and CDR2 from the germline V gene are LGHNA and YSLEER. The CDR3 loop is CASSQDTGKETQYF. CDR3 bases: TGCGCCAGCAGCCAAGATACCGGGAAAGAGACCCAGTACTTC.

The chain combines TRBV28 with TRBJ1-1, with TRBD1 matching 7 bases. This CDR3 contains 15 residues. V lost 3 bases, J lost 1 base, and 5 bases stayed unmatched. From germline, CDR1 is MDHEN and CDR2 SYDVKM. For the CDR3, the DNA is TGTGCCAGCAGTTTTGTGGAGGGGGCGAACACTGAAGCTTTCTTT. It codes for CASSFVEGANTEAFF.

CDR3 sequence: CATTFGGPQPQHF. In DNA form, the CDR3 reads TGTGCCACGACCTTCGGGGGGCCCCAGCCCCAGCATTTT. The V gene is TRBV19, the J gene TRBJ1-5, with TRBD1 as a possible D gene (6 bases). With 10 bases removed from V and 7 bases from J, the gap between germline ends came to 17 bases. This CDR3 comprises 13 residues. In germline, CDR1 is LNHDA, CDR2 SQIVND (reference sequence).

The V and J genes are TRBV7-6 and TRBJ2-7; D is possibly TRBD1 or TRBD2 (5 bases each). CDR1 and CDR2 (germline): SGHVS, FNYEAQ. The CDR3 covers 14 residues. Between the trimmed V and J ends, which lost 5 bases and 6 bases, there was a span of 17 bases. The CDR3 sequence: CASSPYGTGVEQYF. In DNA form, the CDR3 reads TGTGCCAGCAGCCCGTACGGGACCGGCGTCGAGCAGTACTTC.

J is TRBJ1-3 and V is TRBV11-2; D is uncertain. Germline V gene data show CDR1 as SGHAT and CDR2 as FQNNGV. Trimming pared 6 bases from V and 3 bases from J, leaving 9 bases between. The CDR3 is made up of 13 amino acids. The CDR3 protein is CASRSLGGNTIYF. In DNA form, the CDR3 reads TGTGCCAGCAGGTCACTAGGTGGAAACACCATATATTTT.

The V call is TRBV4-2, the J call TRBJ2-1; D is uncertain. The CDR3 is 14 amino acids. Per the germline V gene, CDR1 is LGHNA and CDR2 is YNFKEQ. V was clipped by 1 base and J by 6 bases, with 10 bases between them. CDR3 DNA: TGTGCCAGCAGCCAAGGGGGAAAATCCAATGAGCAGTTCTTC. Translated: CASSQGGKSNEQFF.

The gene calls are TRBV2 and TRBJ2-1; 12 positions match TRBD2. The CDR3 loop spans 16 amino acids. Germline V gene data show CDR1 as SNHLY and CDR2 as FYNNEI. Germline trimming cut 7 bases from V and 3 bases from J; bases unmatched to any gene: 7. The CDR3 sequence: CASKGGLAGYYNEQFF. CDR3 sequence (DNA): TGTGCCAGCAAGGGGGGACTAGCGGGTTACTACAATGAGCAGTTCTTC.

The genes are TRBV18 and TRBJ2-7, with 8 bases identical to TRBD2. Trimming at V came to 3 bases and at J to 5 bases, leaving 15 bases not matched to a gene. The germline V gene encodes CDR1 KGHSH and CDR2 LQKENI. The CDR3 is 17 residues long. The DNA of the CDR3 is TGTGCCAGCTCACCGTCGGGGGGGATCATGGGACTTCACGAGCAGTACTTC. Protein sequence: CASSPSGGIMGLHEQYF. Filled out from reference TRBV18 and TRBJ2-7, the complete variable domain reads NAGVMQNPRHLVRRRGQEARLRCSPMKGHSHVYWYRQLPEEGLKFMVYLQKENIIDESGMPKERFSAEFPKEGPSILRIQQVVRGDSAAYFCASSPSGGIMGLHEQYFGPGTRLTVT.

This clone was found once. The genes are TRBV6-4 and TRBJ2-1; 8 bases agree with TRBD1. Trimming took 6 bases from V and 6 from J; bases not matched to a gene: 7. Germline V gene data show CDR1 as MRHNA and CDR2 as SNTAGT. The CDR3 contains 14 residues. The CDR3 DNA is TGTGCCAGCAGCCCGGGACAGGCTTCCAATGAGCAGTTCTTC. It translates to CASSPGQASNEQFF.

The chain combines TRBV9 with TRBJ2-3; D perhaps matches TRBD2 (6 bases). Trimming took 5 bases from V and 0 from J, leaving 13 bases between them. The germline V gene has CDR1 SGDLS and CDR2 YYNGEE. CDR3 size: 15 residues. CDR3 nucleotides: TGTGCCAGCAGTGTTAGCGGTACTAGCACAGATACGCAGTATTTT. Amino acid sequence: CASSVSGTSTDTQYF.